These T cell receptor delta chains were read from a single sample in a study of Vδ1+ human thymocytes. TCRdb re-called the multiplex PCR reads using CATT. This table holds over 45,000 delta-chain clones, more than 15% found once. The sequenced sample was Vdelta1+ gamma-delta thymocytes from the thymus. These receptors originate from a boy under two years old who had congenital heart surgery. Each CDR3 is given with its conserved first and last residue.

TRDV1	TRDJ1	CALGEVSTGGYSYTDKLIF
TRDV1	TRDJ1	CALGGFHRTGGRPFYTDKLIF
TRDV1	TRDJ1	CALGELLPTLTDKLIF
TRDV1	TRDJ1	CALGDFPLYTDKLIF
TRDV1	TRDJ1	CALGEYGGWSFSLLRPFHTDKLIF
TRDV1	TRDJ1	CALGETPISKLGVDTDKLIF
TRDV2	TRDJ1	CACDTQTGGYTDKLIF
TRDV1	TRDJ1	CALGELFHSYMGDEGSDKLIF
TRDV1	TRDJ1	CALGEGGITPYRTDKLIF
TRDV1	TRDJ1	CALGELFLPPSGDRCTDKLIF
TRDV1	TRDJ1	CALGDPYCTEYSKLIF
TRDV1	TRDJ1	CALGSKCLPQNSLYTDKLIF
TRDV1	TRDJ1	CALGEQWDADKLIF
TRDV1	TRDJ1	CALGELGGFRNKLIF
TRDV1	TRDJ1	CALGEINSFYWGMAPDKLIF
TRDV1	TRDJ1	CALGELTRVLGTDKLIF
TRDV1	TRDJ1	CALGELDGGYTDKLIF
TRAV29/DV5	TRDJ1	CAASETGGPMSDKLIF
TRDV1	TRDJ1	CALGEYPTWGIIVADKLIF
TRDV1	TRDJ1	CALGGHDTDKLIF
TRDV1	TRDJ1	CALGEVCPSVGRTPWAGGYKTDKLIF
TRDV1	TRDJ1	CALGASYVGDTQYTDKLIF
TRDV1	TRDJ1	CALGELCPNRGDTAYTDKLIF
TRDV1	TRDJ1	CALGERYGIGDKLIF
TRDV1	TRDJ1	CALGERLPTLLGDPYTDKLIF
TRDV1	TRDJ1	CALGELHAGLLLRSTGGYPKGDKLIF
TRDV1	TRDJ1	CALGEQPGSYTDKLIF
TRDV1	TRDJ1	CALGEPPPTWGSYTDKLIF
TRDV1	TRDJ1	CALGEQRGHTGGYYKLIF
TRDV1	TRDJ1	CALGDPFLLIDWGIRDLSKLIF
TRDV1	TRDJ1	CALGELGQASYWGIGYTDKLIF
TRDV1	TRDJ1	CALGELGTGSGGCYDKLIF
TRDV1	TRDJ1	CALVAVPTGDTPYTDKLIF
TRDV1	TRDJ1	CALGEIVSWGLEVQSHKLIF
TRDV1	TRDJ1	CALGEVSPPRFLTFSLYTDKLIF
TRDV1	TRDJ1	CALGKSPTRLPGGYAQHGLIF
TRDV1	TRDJ1	CALGEQPTLGIPYTDKLIF
TRDV2	TRDJ1	CACDVPWGPSTADLYTDKLIF
TRDV1	TRDJ1	CALGERPRLGDIEYTDKLIF
TRDV1	TRDJ1	CALGENSASKYWADKLTF
TRDV1	TRDJ1	CALGELGRGIYLRHTGKLIF
TRDV1	TRDJ1	CALATRLLSTGGWENTDKLIF
TRDV1	TRDJ1	CALGELVPREVCQLYTDKLIF
TRDV1	TRDJ1	CALGDRLSYYWGIRKGDKLIF
TRDV1	TRDJ1	CALGVKGYTDKLIF
TRDV1	TRDJ1	CALLVLRGVLGPPYTDKLIF
TRDV1	TRDJ1	CALGVTFIGGYEERTDKLIF
TRDV1	TRDJ1	CALGEIGRGGRTDKLIF
TRDV1	TRDJ1	CALGLYYGGIRWTDKLIF
TRDV1	TRDJ1	CALGESPPYVFFRTGGLKAVPDKLIF
TRDV1	TRDJ1	CALGVLWGETDKLIF
TRDV1	TRDJ1	CALGEGVSSRTGGPQCTDKLIF
TRDV1	TRDJ2	CALGEPLPPWRKTAQLFF
TRDV1	TRDJ1	CALGEGTTGGGTDKLIF
TRDV1	TRDJ1	CALEGLPTVTGGKGSAYTDKLIF
TRDV1	TRDJ1	CALGELSYVITGGYASTDKLIF
TRDV1	TRDJ1	CALGELPRVWPTDKLIF